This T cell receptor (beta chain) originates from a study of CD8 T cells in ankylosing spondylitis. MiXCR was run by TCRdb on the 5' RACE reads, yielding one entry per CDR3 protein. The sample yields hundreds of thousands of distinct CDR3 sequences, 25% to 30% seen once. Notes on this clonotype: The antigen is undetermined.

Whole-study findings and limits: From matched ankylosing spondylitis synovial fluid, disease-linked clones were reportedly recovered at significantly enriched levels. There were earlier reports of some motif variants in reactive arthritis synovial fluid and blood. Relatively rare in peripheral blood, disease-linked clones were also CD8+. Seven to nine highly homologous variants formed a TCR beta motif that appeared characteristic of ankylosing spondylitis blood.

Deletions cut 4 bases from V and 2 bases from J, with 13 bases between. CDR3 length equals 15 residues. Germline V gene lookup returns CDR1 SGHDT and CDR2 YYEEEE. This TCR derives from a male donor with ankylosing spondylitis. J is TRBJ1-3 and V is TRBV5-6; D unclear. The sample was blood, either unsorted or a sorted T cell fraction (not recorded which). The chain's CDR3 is CASSPFDGTGNTIYF. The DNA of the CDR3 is TGTGCCAGCAGCCCTTTCGACGGGACTGGAAACACCATATATTTT.